Below are 21 T cell receptor beta chains sequenced from a single sample in a study of blood T cell repertoires in COVID-19. Using immunoSEQ multiplex PCR, the repertoire was profiled, and TCRdb retains in-frame clones only, with some absent. The table has fewer than 200,000 clones, 88% seen once. Sequencing was performed on PBMCs or T cells enriched from blood (not recorded which). The receptors come from a young woman who had recovered from COVID-19.

This chain links TRBV19 with TRBJ1-5; 9 bases align to TRBD1. Germline CDR1 is LNHDA and CDR2 is SQIVND (reference sequence). The trim removed 3 bases at V and 4 bases at J, leaving 4 bases unmatched. The CDR3 spans 15 residues. Written as DNA, the CDR3 is TGTGCCAGTAGTATGGGGACAGGGACTAATCAGCCCCAGCATTTT. Amino acids: CASSMGTGTNQPQHF. The full variable domain, in which reference TRBV19 and TRBJ1-5 provide the parts outside the CDR3, is DGGITQSPKYLFRKEGQNVTLSCEQNLNHDAMYWYRQDPGQGLRLIYYSQIVNDFQKGDIAEGYSVSREKKESFPLTVTSAQKNPTAFYLCASSMGTGTNQPQHFGDGTRLSIL.

The genes are TRBV5-1 and TRBJ1-5; 11 nucleotides align to TRBD1. CDR1 is SGHRS and CDR2 is YFSETQ in the germline V gene. Trimming cost V 0 bases and J 8 bases; bases outside gene matches: 4. The CDR3 length is 15 residues. CDR3 sequence (DNA): TGCGCCAGCAGCTTGGGGACAGGGGGCCTGGAGCCCCAGCATTTT. Amino acids: CASSLGTGGLEPQHF.

This chain links TRBV21-1 with TRBJ1-1; whether TRBD1, the table's D call, matches the DNA was not checked. TRBV21-1 is labeled a pseudogene. This CDR3 has 15 residues. CDR3 in DNA: TGTGCCAGCGGGCAAGCGGGACAGGTGAACACTGAAGCTTTCTTT. As protein: CASGQAGQVNTEAFF.

This sequence joins TRBV3-1 (or the pseudogene TRBV3-2) and TRBJ2-5, with D possibly being TRBD2 (6 bases). Germline V gene data show CDR1 as LGHDT and CDR2 as YNNKEL (reference sequence). Trimming took off 2 bases at V and 2 bases at J, with 9 bases between the two ends. The CDR3 sequence is 14 residues long. The CDR3 sequence is CASSQWGRQETQYF. As DNA, the CDR3 is TGTGCCAGCAGCCAATGGGGGAGGCAAGAGACCCAGTACTTC.

V usage is TRBV7-8 and J usage is TRBJ2-1; TRBD2 matches 11 bases. The germline V gene has CDR1 SGHVS and CDR2 FQNEAQ. The CDR3 length is 16 residues. The trim removed 5 bases at V and 10 bases at J, leaving 13 bases unmatched. The CDR3 region is CASSITSGGRNDEQFF. The CDR3 DNA sequence: TGTGCCAGCAGCATAACTAGCGGGGGCCGGAACGACGAGCAGTTCTTC.

This clone was seen a single time. The V call is TRBV28, the J call TRBJ1-2; a weak D match, TRBD1 (6 bases). CDR3 length equals 15 residues. The V gene lost 10 bases and the J gene lost 3 bases, with 21 bases spanning the gap. The germline CDR1 and CDR2 sequences are MDHEN and SYDVKM. In nucleotides, the CDR3 is TGTGCCACCCTAGGGGGGGAGCGGGCCCACTATGGCTACACCTTC. Residues: CATLGGERAHYGYTF.

V and J are TRBV20-1 and TRBJ2-3; 8 positions match TRBD1. The CDR3 length is 18 residues. J gave up 2 bases and V 3 bases, and 16 bases lay outside the gene matches. Germline loops: CDR1 DFQATT, CDR2 SNEGSKA (reference sequence). The CDR3 DNA reads TGCAGTGCTAGTAGAACCCGTGGGACAGGCGGTATCACAGATACGCAGTATTTT. Protein product: CSASRTRGTGGITDTQYF.

A remark on this clone: Mismatch with germline at one junction end may stem from a read error. J is TRBJ2-2 and V is TRBV19; 8 bases are shared with TRBD1. Germline CDR1 LNHDA, CDR2 SQIVND (reference sequence). The CDR3 is made up of 17 amino acids. The CDR3 is CATSMGLAGRGHRGAVF. The CDR3 nucleotides read TGTGCCACCAGTATGGGATTGGCGGGCAGGGGGCACCGGGGAGCTGTTTTT.

J is TRBJ2-1 and V is TRBV11-3; TRBD2 agrees at 8 bases. J was trimmed by 5 bases and V by 4 bases; bases with no gene match: 10. The CDR3 covers 16 residues. Per germline, CDR1 SGHNT and CDR2 YENEEA. DNA of the CDR3: TGTGCCAGCAGCTGCTTGGAGCGGGAGCGTCACAATGAGCAGTTCTTC. Residues: CASSCLERERHNEQFF. Full variable domain (missing parts from reference TRBV11-3 and TRBJ2-1): EAGVVQSPRYKIIEKKQPVAFWCNPISGHNTLYWYLQNLGQGPELLIRYENEEAVDDSQLPKDRFSAERLKGVDSTLKIQPAELGDSAVYLCASSCLERERHNEQFFGPGTRLTVL.

This chain uses TRBV11-2 with TRBJ2-5; D gene ambiguous. This CDR3 is 15 amino acids long. The V and J ends lost 2 bases and 5 bases respectively, with 15 bases between them. From germline, CDR1 is SGHAT and CDR2 FQNNGV. Written as DNA, the CDR3 is TGTGCCAGCAGCTTAATGGAGTCTGCCTATGAGACCCAGTACTTC. This translates into CASSLMESAYETQYF.

V and J are TRBV4-3 and TRBJ1-4; D is possibly TRBD1 (5 bases). Germline CDR1 and CDR2: LGHNA and YSLEER. Trimming stripped 1 base from V and 5 bases from J, with 5 bases between. This CDR3 has 13 residues. CDR3 sequence reads: CASSQAGNEKLFF. The CDR3 bases are TGCGCCAGCAGCCAAGCAGGGAATGAAAAACTGTTTTTT.

The chain recombines TRBV7-9 with TRBJ2-5; 7 bases line up with TRBD1. The CDR3 runs to 15 residues. With V trimmed by 1 base and J by 2 bases, 4 bases remained unmatched. CDR1 is SEHNR and CDR2 is FQNEAQ in the germline V gene (reference sequence). The CDR3 DNA reads TGTGCCAGCAGCTTAGACGGGACAGCACAAGAGACCCAGTACTTC. Its translation: CASSLDGTAQETQYF. The full variable domain, with the rest looked up from reference TRBV7-9 and TRBJ2-5, is DTGVSQNPRHKITKRGQNVTFRCDPISEHNRLYWYRQTLGQGPEFLTYFQNEAQLEKSRLLSDRFSAERPKGSFSTLEIQRTEQGDSAMYLCASSLDGTAQETQYFGPGTRLLVL.

This clone has just one count. The CDR3, as DNA: TGTGCCAGCAGTTCAACACCGGGACAGATAAACACCGGGGAGCTGTTTTTT. The encoded protein is CASSSTPGQINTGELFF. V is TRBV5-5 and J is TRBJ2-2; 7 bases are a match to TRBD1. This CDR3 is 17 amino acids long. Germline V gives CDR1 SGHKS, CDR2 YYEKEE (reference sequence). The ends lost 5 bases at V and 2 bases at J; junction bases unmatched: 12.

This chain links TRBV9 with TRBJ1-1; D unclear. The germline CDR1 and CDR2 sequences are SGDLS and YYNGEE. CDR3 length equals 12 residues. With 3 bases removed from V and 11 bases from J, the gap between germline ends came to 14 bases. DNA for the CDR3: TGTGCCAGCAGCGCCCTTGAGGATTCGGCTTTCTTT. Translated: CASSALEDSAFF.

The chain has TRBV3-1 (or the pseudogene TRBV3-2) and TRBJ2-2, with a tentative D call TRBD1 (6 bases). Between the trimmed V and J ends, which lost 2 bases and 1 base, there was a span of 8 bases. This CDR3 region has 15 residues. The germline gives CDR1 LGHDT, CDR2 YNNKEL (reference sequence). The CDR3 DNA sequence: TGTGCCAGCAGCCAAAAGGACAGGAACACCGGGGAGCTGTTTTTT. Translated, it gives CASSQKDRNTGELFF.

The chain has TRBV5-1 and TRBJ2-7, with TRBD1 identical over 7 bases. Germline V lookup: CDR1 SGHRS, CDR2 YFSETQ. The V and J ends lost 4 bases and 4 bases, in that order; junction bases with no gene match: 17. The CDR3 loop spans 17 amino acids. Written as DNA, the CDR3 is TGCGCCAGCAGCACCCGGACAGGAATCCATATAGAATACGAGCAGTACTTC. This translates into CASSTRTGIHIEYEQYF.

The chain has TRBV19 and TRBJ2-5, with a weak D call TRBD1 (6 bases). V lost 3 bases, J lost 9 bases, and 11 bases lay in between. The CDR3 totals 12 residues. The germline V gene has CDR1 LNHDA and CDR2 SQIVND (reference sequence). The DNA for the CDR3 is TGTGCCAGTAGTATCCCTCAGGGGCCCCAGTACTTC. This translates into CASSIPQGPQYF.

The gene calls are TRBV28 and TRBJ1-5; tentative D call: TRBD1 (5 bases). The germline V gene has CDR1 MDHEN and CDR2 SYDVKM. With 6 bases removed from V and 6 bases from J, the gap between germline ends came to 15 bases. This CDR3 contains 14 residues. The CDR3 region is CASRPQVVVQPQHF. The CDR3 nucleotides read TGTGCCAGCAGGCCACAGGTTGTGGTTCAGCCCCAGCATTTT.

This clone was seen a few times. V gene TRBV2 combines with J gene TRBJ1-1, with 8 bases aligning to TRBD1. Unmatched junction bases numbered 13, after V lost 2 bases and J lost 11 bases. The CDR3 is 15 amino acids. CDR1 SNHLY and CDR2 FYNNEI come from the germline V gene. The CDR3 protein is CASSENPGTGTVAFF. In nucleotides, the CDR3 is TGTGCCAGCAGTGAAAACCCCGGGACAGGTACGGTCGCTTTCTTT. Variable domain in full (rest from reference TRBV2 and TRBJ1-1): EPEVTQTPSHQVTQMGQEVILRCVPISNHLYFYWYRQILGQKVEFLVSFYNNEISEKSEIFDDQFSVERPDGSNFTLKIRSTKLEDSAMYFCASSENPGTGTVAFFGQGTRLTVV.

V is TRBV7-2 and J is TRBJ2-1; 9 nucleotides align to TRBD2. CDR3 length: 14 residues. Germline assignment: CDR1 SGHTA and CDR2 FQGNSA. The V and J ends lost 4 bases and 4 bases, in that order; junction bases with no gene match: 2. The CDR3 spells CASSSAGGYNEQFF. The CDR3 DNA sequence: TGTGCCAGCAGCTCCGCGGGGGGGTACAATGAGCAGTTCTTC.

The chain combines TRBV28 with TRBJ1-2; D is possibly TRBD1 (6 bases). CDR1 and CDR2 from the germline V gene are MDHEN and SYDVKM. The CDR3 has 14 residues. Trimming took off 8 bases at V and 5 bases at J, with 18 bases between the two ends. In DNA form, the CDR3 reads TGTGCCAGCCTGGACAGCGGATTTACTTATGGCTACACCTTC. Its translation is CASLDSGFTYGYTF.